The clone carrying this T cell receptor beta chain was recorded a few times. The library targeted TCRbeta and was prepared with unique molecular identifiers. TCRdb analysed the PCR reads with MiXCR anew, one entry per CDR3 protein. The sample includes about 610,000 distinct CDR3 sequences, 10% seen only once; the top ten take less than 5%. The data are from a study of T-cell reconstitution after alpha-beta-depleted transplantation in children. V lost 3 bases to trimming and J lost 7 bases; unmatched junction nucleotides: 15. CDR1 is DFQATT, CDR2 SNEGSKA, per germline (reference sequence). This CDR3 contains 16 residues.

The origin of this receptor is a human donor who donated a stem cell graft to a child with acute myeloid leukemia. The sequenced sample was PBMCs from the stem cell graft donor, obtained from the stem cell graft. The J gene is TRBJ2-1, the V gene TRBV20-1; 7 bases match TRBD1. CDR3 sequence: CSASPTGLGILNEQFF. CDR3 DNA sequence: TGCAGTGCTAGCCCGACAGGGCTAGGAATCTTGAATGAGCAGTTCTTC.